These T cell receptor beta chains were read from a single sample in a study of shared clonotypes between healthy human individuals. The assay was immunoSEQ multiplex PCR, and TCRdb's table has in-frame clones only and misses some. The profile shows some 2,000,000 clones, roughly 94% of them singletons. Sequenced material: naive CD4+ T cells sorted from blood. The receptors derive from a man aged 18 to 35 in good health. Both conserved end residues are part of each CDR3. A D gene is named only where the DNA matches it firmly. Some rows mark clone size as missing; the rest say once, few, many or name a class of expanded clone.

TRBD2	TRBJ2-3	TRBV11-2	NA	TGTGCCAGCAGCTTAAACCCTAGCGGGGGGGCAGATACGCAGTATTTT	CASSLNPSGGADTQYF
TRBD1	TRBJ2-5	TRBV27	NA	TGTGCCAGCACAAGGTCCGGGACAGGGGGATCAAGTGGGACCCAGTACTTC	CASTRSGTGGSSGTQYF
NA	TRBJ1-4	TRBV20-1	NA	TGCAGTGCTGGACCTGATGAAAAACTGTTTTTT	CSAGPDEKLFF
NA	TRBJ2-1	TRBV6-5	NA	TGTGCCAGCAGTAGGGGGGGCTCCTACAATGAGCAGTTCTTC	CASSRGGSYNEQFF
TRBD2	TRBJ2-1	TRBV6-6	NA	TGTGCCAGCACCCCCCCGGGGGGGAATGAGCAGTTCTTC	CASTPPGGNEQFF
TRBD1	TRBJ1-3	TRBV7-2	NA	TGTGCCAGCAGCGCCGACAGGGGGTCGGGAAACACCATATATTTT	CASSADRGSGNTIYF
TRBD1	TRBJ2-7	TRBV5-1	NA	TGCGCCAGCAGCTTTGGGACAGTCCCCTACGAGCAGTACTTC	CASSFGTVPYEQYF
NA	TRBJ1-2	TRBV4-1	NA	TGCGCCAGCAGCCAGTCCGCGGGTGACACGGGTGGCTACACCTTC	CASSQSAGDTGGYTF
NA	TRBJ1-5	TRBV7-9	few	TGTGCCAGCAGCTCTGGATTGGGCAATCAGCCCCAGCATTTT	CASSSGLGNQPQHF
TRBD2	TRBJ2-7	TRBV27	NA	TGTGCCAGCAGTTTCGGACTAGCGGGAGGAAATAACGAGCAGTACTTC	CASSFGLAGGNNEQYF
NA	TRBJ2-1	TRBV2	few	TGTGCCAGCAGGGCCTACAATGAGCAGTTCTTC	CASRAYNEQFF
TRBD1	TRBJ1-3	TRBV14	NA	TGTGCCAGCAGCCAGACCGGGACAGGGGTTGGAAACACCATATATTTT	CASSQTGTGVGNTIYF
NA	TRBJ2-1	TRBV9	NA	TGTGCCAGCAGCGTAGCGGCCACGAGCTCCTACAATGAGCAGTTCTTC	CASSVAATSSYNEQFF
TRBD1	TRBJ2-7	TRBV29-1	NA	TGCAGCGTTGTGCTCAGGGACAGGGGGAGGTACGAGCAGTACTTC	CSVVLRDRGRYEQYF
NA	TRBJ1-5	TRBV30	NA	TGTGCCTGGAGTGTACTCACAGGGAGCAATCAGCCCCAGCATTTT	CAWSVLTGSNQPQHF
TRBD1	TRBJ1-1	TRBV5-1	NA	TGCGCCAGCAGCTTGGGGACAGGACAATTCCACACTGAAGCTTTCTTT	CASSLGTGQFHTEAFF
NA	TRBJ1-2	TRBV4-1	NA	TGCGCCAGCAGCCAAGTCCCCGTCCTCAGTGGCTACACCTTC	CASSQVPVLSGYTF
TRBD1	TRBJ2-7	TRBV19	NA	TGTGCCAGTAGTCCCGGGACAGGCTCAGGATTTACCTACGAGCAGTACTTC	CASSPGTGSGFTYEQYF
NA	TRBJ1-1	TRBV2	NA	TGTGCCAGCAGGGAGAGGGATATGAACACTGAAGCTTTCTTT	CASRERDMNTEAFF